These T cell receptor beta chains were read from a single sample in a study of human T cells and chemical hapten exposure. TCRdb re-called the RACE reads with MiXCR, one entry per CDR3 protein. The top ten hold 1.5% to 2% of the sample, which has more than 150,000 distinct CDR3 sequences, more than 12% seen once. This specimen was whole blood, taken in connection with sensitization to the hapten diphenylcyclopropenone (DPC). All receptors come from a woman aged 25 to 45 with alopecia areata. Some clones in this sample may be carry-over from other donors' samples. Each CDR3 is given with its conserved first and last residue. D genes are given only for firm matches. The size field is filled for only some rows; it gives once, few, many or a size class.

17	-	TRBD2	TRBV19	TRBJ2-7	TGTGCCAGTAGTATGGACCTCTTCAGCGGGGGGGCTGATGAGCAGTACTTC	CASSMDLFSGGADEQYF
15	-	TRBD2	TRBV12-3/TRBV12-4	TRBJ2-7	TGTGCCAGCAGTCTCTCAGCGGGGGGGCCCTACGAGCAGTACTTC	CASSLSAGGPYEQYF
14	-	TRBD1	TRBV27	TRBJ1-4	TGTGCCAGCAGCCAGGGGACAGTGAATGAAAAACTGTTTTTT	CASSQGTVNEKLFF
15	many	-	TRBV2	TRBJ2-2	TGTGCCAGCAGAGGTCGGACGGGGAACACCGGGGAGCTGTTTTTT	CASRGRTGNTGELFF
17	few	-	TRBV6-2/TRBV6-3	TRBJ1-2	TGTGCCAGCAGGCCCGGGATTGGAGCGACCAGCATCTATGGCTACACCTTC	CASRPGIGATSIYGYTF
16	many	TRBD1	TRBV7-6	TRBJ2-7	TGTGCCAGCAGCCCCCTTGGGACAGGGGGGAGCTACGAGCAGTACTTC	CASSPLGTGGSYEQYF
17	few	-	TRBV6-2/TRBV6-3	TRBJ2-6	TGTGCCAGCAGTCCCATTCGACAGAGCTCTGGGGCCAACGTCCTGACTTTC	CASSPIRQSSGANVLTF
15	-	TRBD1	TRBV6-5	TRBJ2-1	TGTGCCAGCCGCCTTGCGGGACAGGGATACAATGAGCAGTTCTTC	CASRLAGQGYNEQFF
17	few	TRBD2	TRBV3-1	TRBJ2-1	TGTGCCAGCAGCCAAGATTCCCTAGCGGGAGGGTGGAATGAGCAGTTCTTC	CASSQDSLAGGWNEQFF
18	few	TRBD1	TRBV5-1	TRBJ2-7	TGCGCCAGCAGCTTGCTAGGGACAGGGGCCCCCGCTTTCCACGAGCAGTACTTC	CASSLLGTGAPAFHEQYF
14	-	-	TRBV10-1	TRBJ2-5	TGCGCCAGCAGTGAGAGTATAATGCAGGAGACCCAGTACTTC	CASSESIMQETQYF
15	-	-	TRBV7-2	TRBJ1-2	TGTGCCAGCAGCTTCAGGTCCCCGGGGGGCTATGGCTACACCTTC	CASSFRSPGGYGYTF
16	-	-	TRBV7-2	TRBJ2-2	TGTGCCAGCAGCGCACCCTCACAGGGAAAGTCAGGGGAGCTGTTTTTT	CASSAPSQGKSGELFF
13	many	-	TRBV7-6	TRBJ2-5	TGTGCCAGCAGCTTAAATCCCCAAGAGACCCAGTACTTC	CASSLNPQETQYF
14	few	-	TRBV19	TRBJ1-4	TGTGCCAGTAGTATGGGCGGAAGTAATGAAAAACTGTTTTTT	CASSMGGSNEKLFF
13	-	-	TRBV11-2	TRBJ1-1	TGTGCCAGCAGCTTAGTGGGGGGGTATGAAGCTTTCTTT	CASSLVGGYEAFF
14	-	-	TRBV28	TRBJ1-5	TGTGCCAGCAGTTTATCTTTAGTTCATCAGCCCCAGCATTTT	CASSLSLVHQPQHF
17	few	-	TRBV19	TRBJ2-6	TGTGCCAGTAGTATCGGCAGGGGGACTTCTGGGGCCAACGTCCTGACTTTC	CASSIGRGTSGANVLTF
16	many	-	TRBV21-1	TRBJ2-7	TGTGCCAGCAGCAAAGACTGGTGGGACACCCTCTACGAGCAGTACTTC	CASSKDWWDTLYEQYF
15	many	TRBD1	TRBV5-1	TRBJ1-2	TGCGCCAGCAGCCCAAAGACGGGACAGGGACCAGGCTACACCTTC	CASSPKTGQGPGYTF
12	-	-	TRBV10-3	TRBJ2-7	TGTGCCATCAGGACAGTCTCCTACGAGCAGTACTTC	CAIRTVSYEQYF
16	-	-	TRBV5-5	TRBJ2-1	TGTGCCAGCAGCCTGGGAATACCCAGCTCCTACAATGAGCAGTTCTTC	CASSLGIPSSYNEQFF
14	-	TRBD1	TRBV6-2/TRBV6-3	TRBJ2-5	TGTGCCAGCACCCCTGACAGGGGGCGAGAGACCCAGTACTTC	CASTPDRGRETQYF